This T cell receptor beta chain was recorded in a study of OX40 agonist ivuxolimab in advanced cancers. Study as a whole: Ivuxolimab doses were 0.01, 0.1, 0.3, 1.5, 3 or 10 mg/kg every 2 weeks. Treatment received earlier with anti-PD-1, anti-PD-L1 or anti-CTLA-4 agents was allowed, and under 50% had some.

The CDR3 runs to 13 residues. Trimming removed 8 bases from V and 8 bases from J, with 13 bases in between. Germline V CDR1 and CDR2: MNHEY, SMNVEV (reference sequence). This table comes from immunoSEQ multiplex PCR, and its TCRdb copy is limited to in-frame clones, with some not included. The sample contains fewer than 35,000 clones, 80% of which appear only once. This clone was detected only once. The sample in question was CD4+ or CD8+ T cells sorted from blood, obtained in a trial of the OX40 agonist ivuxolimab. The gene calls are TRBV27 and TRBJ1-6; D is unresolved. The sequence was obtained from an adult with an advanced solid tumor such as melanoma, head and neck, liver or kidney cancer. CDR3 DNA: TGTGCCAGCGGTCCTTATGGGGATTCACCCCTCCACTTT. Its protein is CASGPYGDSPLHF.